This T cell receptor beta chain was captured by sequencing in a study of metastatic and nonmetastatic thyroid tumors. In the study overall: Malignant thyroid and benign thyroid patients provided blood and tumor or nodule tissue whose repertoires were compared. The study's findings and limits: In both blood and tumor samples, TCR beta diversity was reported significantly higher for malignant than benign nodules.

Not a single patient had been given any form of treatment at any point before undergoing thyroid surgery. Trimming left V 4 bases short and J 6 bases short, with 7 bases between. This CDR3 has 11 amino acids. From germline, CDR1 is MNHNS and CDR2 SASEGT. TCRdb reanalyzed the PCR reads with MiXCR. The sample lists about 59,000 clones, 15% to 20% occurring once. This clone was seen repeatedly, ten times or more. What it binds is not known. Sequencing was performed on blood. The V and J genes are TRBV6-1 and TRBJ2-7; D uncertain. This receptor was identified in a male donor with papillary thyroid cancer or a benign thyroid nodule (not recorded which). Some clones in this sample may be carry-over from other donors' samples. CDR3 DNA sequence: TGTGCCAGCAGTGCCAAGCGCGAGCAGTACTTC. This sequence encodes CASSAKREQYF.